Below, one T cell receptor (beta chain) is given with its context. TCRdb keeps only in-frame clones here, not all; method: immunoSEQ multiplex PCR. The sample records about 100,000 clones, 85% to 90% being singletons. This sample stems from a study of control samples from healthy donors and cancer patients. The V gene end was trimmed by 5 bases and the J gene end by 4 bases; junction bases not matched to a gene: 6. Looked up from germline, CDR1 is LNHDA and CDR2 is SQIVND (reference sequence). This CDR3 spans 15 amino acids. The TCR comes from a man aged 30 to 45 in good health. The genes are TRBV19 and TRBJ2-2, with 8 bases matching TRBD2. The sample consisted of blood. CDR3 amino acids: CASSSPGTSTGELFF. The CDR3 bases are TGTGCCAGTAGTTCCCCCGGGACTAGCACCGGGGAGCTGTTTTTT.